What follows are 32 T cell receptor beta chains derived from one specimen sequenced in a study of shared clonotypes between healthy human individuals. Data came from immunoSEQ multiplex PCR; TCRdb stores just in-frame clones and leaves some out. The table includes 490,000 or so clones, about 79% detected once. The sample was PBMCs. These receptor sequences come from a woman aged 40 to 49 in good health. Some clones in this sample may be carry-over from other donors' samples.

The V gene is TRBV6-6, the J gene TRBJ2-7; a possible D gene is TRBD2 (5 bases). The CDR3 is made up of 15 amino acids. Germline lookup yields CDR1 MNHNY and CDR2 SVGAGI (reference sequence). The germline V and J ends were trimmed by 5 bases and 5 bases, with 19 bases remaining between them. CDR3 DNA sequence: TGTGCCAGCAGTGAGGAGGCCGGAGAGGGAAACGAGCAGTACTTC. Protein product: CASSEEAGEGNEQYF.

This clone was detected once. This sample also contains other DNA sequences that code for the same CDR3. The rearrangement links TRBV28 to TRBJ1-1, with no clear D. Per germline, CDR1 MDHEN and CDR2 SYDVKM. This CDR3 is 15 amino acids long. V lost 2 bases, J lost 4 bases, and 14 bases lay in between. This CDR3 reads CASSLGESGTTEAFF. CDR3 coding DNA: TGTGCCAGCAGTTTAGGTGAGTCTGGAACCACTGAAGCTTTCTTT.

On this clone itself: Other DNA sequences within the sample encode an identical CDR3. The chain employs TRBV7-9 and TRBJ1-4; the D is unclear. This CDR3 is built from 13 residues. Germline CDR1 SEHNR, CDR2 FQNEAQ (reference sequence). Trimming left V 3 bases short and J 7 bases short, with 9 bases between. The CDR3 DNA is TGTGCCAGCAGCTTCGGAGGAGGTGAAAAACTGTTTTTT. Protein sequence: CASSFGGGEKLFF.

This rearrangement joins TRBV5-1 to TRBJ1-1, with D uncertain. Germline V CDR1 and CDR2: SGHRS, YFSETQ. V shed 1 base and J shed 3 bases, with 13 bases lying between them. The CDR3 extends over 15 amino acids. The CDR3 coding sequence is TGCGCCAGCAGCTTGTATAGAATTGAGGACACTGAAGCTTTCTTT. This codes for CASSLYRIEDTEAFF.

The CDR3 is CASSNDRGPDNEQFF. The CDR3 coding sequence is TGTGCCAGCAGCAACGACAGGGGACCGGACAATGAGCAGTTCTTC. This chain uses TRBV6-5 with TRBJ2-1, with 8 bases fitting TRBD1. The length of the CDR3 is 15 residues. The junction had 9 bases not matched to a gene; V was cut back by 6 bases and J by 5 bases. The germline gives CDR1 MNHEY, CDR2 SVGAGI.

J is TRBJ1-2 and V is TRBV5-5; 7 bases are shared with TRBD1. Per germline, CDR1 SGHKS and CDR2 YYEKEE (reference sequence). The V and J ends lost 3 bases and 4 bases, in that order; junction bases with no gene match: 9. This CDR3 is built from 15 residues. The CDR3 coding sequence is TGTGCCAGCAGCTACACAGGGGTGGTGAGCTATGGCTACACCTTC. Translating it yields CASSYTGVVSYGYTF.

This chain links TRBV6-1 with TRBJ2-5, with TRBD2 matching over 15 bases. The J call may be incorrect, as the DNA end agrees better with TRBJ2-7. This CDR3 is 15 amino acids long. Germline CDR1 is MNHNS and CDR2 is SASEGT. DNA for the CDR3: TGTGCCAGCATTCCTTGGACTAGCGGGAGGGTCGAGCAGTACTTC. Protein sequence: CASIPWTSGRVEQYF.

This clone was detected only a few times. At the DNA level, this CDR3 is encoded by other sequences in the same sample as well. The rearrangement uses TRBV30 and TRBJ2-7, with 8 positions matching TRBD2. This CDR3 is 14 amino acids long. V gave up 0 bases and J gave up 3 bases; unmatched junction bases: 4. Germline lookup yields CDR1 GTSNPN and CDR2 SVGIG (reference sequence). The CDR3 spells CAWSVGLAVYEQYF. For the CDR3, the DNA is TGTGCCTGGAGTGTAGGACTAGCTGTCTACGAGCAGTACTTC.

The V call is TRBV11-2, the J call TRBJ2-3; D gene uncertain. The CDR3 runs to 16 residues. Between the trimmed V and J ends, which lost 1 base and 0 bases, there was a span of 11 bases. Germline CDR1 reads SGHAT; CDR2 reads FQNNGV. Here the CDR3 DNA reads TGTGCCAGCAGCTTAGGAACCGACTGGAGCACAGATACGCAGTATTTT. This gives the protein CASSLGTDWSTDTQYF.

This clone was found once. The V gene is TRBV5-5, the J gene TRBJ1-1, with D uncertain. CDR3 length: 12 amino acids. V was cut by 0 bases and J by 10 bases, with 10 bases left in between. Germline CDR1 and CDR2: SGHKS and YYEKEE (reference sequence). CDR3 region: CASSLEWPLAFF. The CDR3 region has the DNA TGTGCCAGCAGCTTGGAGTGGCCGCTAGCTTTCTTT.

This sequence joins TRBV7-6 and TRBJ2-7, with TRBD1 matching 7 bases. This CDR3 has 14 amino acids. The V gene's germline CDR1 is SGHVS and CDR2 FNYEAQ. The J segment lost 2 bases and the V segment lost 2 bases, leaving 3 bases of the junction unmatched. CDR3 sequence (DNA): TGTGCCAGCAGCTTACAGGGGGACACCTACGAGCAGTACTTC. Translating it yields CASSLQGDTYEQYF.

This clone was counted many times. The J gene is TRBJ2-2, the V gene TRBV7-3; D gene unclear. V lost 5 bases and J lost 7, with 14 bases in between. Germline V gives CDR1 SGHTA, CDR2 FQGTGA. This CDR3 has 14 residues. The CDR3 region has the DNA TGTGCCAGCAGCCCACCTGGTGGATACGGGGAGCTGTTTTTT. Protein: CASSPPGGYGELFF.

The chain links TRBV5-8 to TRBJ2-1; 11 bases align to TRBD1. The CDR3 contains 14 residues. Germline V CDR1 and CDR2: SGHTS, YDEGEE. V was pared by 3 bases and J by 8 bases, with 4 bases of the junction left unmatched. CDR3 sequence reads: CASSWTGGGDEQFF. CDR3 coding DNA: TGTGCCAGCAGCTGGACAGGGGGCGGGGATGAGCAGTTCTTC.

J is TRBJ2-7 and V is TRBV6-6; 7 bases map to TRBD1. The trim removed 6 bases at V and 0 bases at J, leaving 8 bases unmatched. CDR3 length: 15 amino acids. CDR1 is MNHNY, CDR2 SVGAGI, per germline (reference sequence). The CDR3 loop is CASRRGQGSSYEQYF. CDR3 nucleotides: TGTGCCAGCAGGAGGGGGCAGGGGAGCTCCTACGAGCAGTACTTC.

The chain couples TRBV6-6 to TRBJ2-4, with D possibly TRBD2 on 5 matching bases. The germline CDR1 and CDR2 sequences are MNHNY and SVGAGI (reference sequence). V was trimmed by 5 bases and J by 2 bases, leaving 7 bases between them. The CDR3 has 13 amino acids. CDR3 nucleotides: TGTGCCAGCAGTCCCGGGACCAAAAACATTCAGTACTTC. Translation gives CASSPGTKNIQYF.

V and J are TRBV7-8 and TRBJ2-4; no clear D gene. The CDR3 runs 13 residues. Germline V gene data show CDR1 as SGHVS and CDR2 as FQNEAQ. Trimming stripped 4 bases from V and 9 bases from J, with 13 bases between. The CDR3 coding sequence is TGTGCCAGCAGCTCCCCGGGCATGGGCATTCAGTACTTC. The encoded protein is CASSSPGMGIQYF. The full variable domain, rest sourced from reference TRBV7-8 and TRBJ2-4, is GAGVSQSPRYKVAKRGQDVALRCDPISGHVSLFWYQQALGQGPEFLTYFQNEAQLDKSGLPSDRFFAERPEGSVSTLKIQRTQQEDSAVYLCASSSPGMGIQYFGAGTRLSVL.

The rearrangement joins TRBV30 to TRBJ2-3, with no clear D. The V gene lost 5 bases and the J gene lost 1 base, with 10 bases spanning the gap. The germline V gene encodes CDR1 GTSNPN and CDR2 SVGIG (reference sequence). The CDR3 sequence is 13 residues long. CDR3 sequence reads: CAWASGGTDTQYF. DNA for the CDR3: TGTGCCTGGGCCTCCGGCGGCACAGATACGCAGTATTTT.

The rearrangement links TRBV15 to TRBJ2-1; the D is unclear. Trimming took off 1 base at V and 8 bases at J, with 6 bases between the two ends. The CDR3 covers 12 residues. In germline, CDR1 is LNHNV, CDR2 YYDKDF (reference sequence). The CDR3 spells CATSRGQDEQFF. The DNA of the CDR3 is TGTGCCACCAGCAGAGGTCAAGATGAGCAGTTCTTC.

This clone is a singleton in its sample. This chain joins TRBV5-1 and TRBJ2-3; 8 nucleotides line up with TRBD1. From germline, CDR1 is SGHRS and CDR2 YFSETQ. The CDR3 is made up of 15 amino acids. The ends lost 0 bases at V and 4 bases at J; junction bases unmatched: 4. This CDR3 is CASSLVGQGADTQYF. In DNA, the CDR3 is TGCGCCAGCAGCTTGGTTGGACAGGGTGCAGATACGCAGTATTTT.

The chain links TRBV19 to TRBJ2-7; 7 bases line up with TRBD2. This CDR3 has 15 residues. The ends lost 3 bases at V and 1 base at J; junction bases unmatched: 6. Per germline, CDR1 LNHDA and CDR2 SQIVND (reference sequence). The CDR3 sequence is CASSMGGQGSYEQYF. DNA for the CDR3: TGTGCCAGTAGTATGGGAGGGCAAGGGTCCTACGAGCAGTACTTC.

The V gene is TRBV5-4, the J gene TRBJ1-2; D not resolved. From germline, CDR1 is SGHNT and CDR2 YYREEE (reference sequence). The CDR3 extends over 16 amino acids. V was cut by 0 bases and J by 5 bases, with 17 bases left in between. CDR3 region: CASSLVRGIRFYGYTF. The CDR3, as DNA: TGTGCCAGCAGCTTGGTCCGGGGAATCAGGTTTTATGGCTACACCTTC.

This clone was picked up one time. The chain carries TRBV28 and TRBJ2-2, with TRBD2 matching 7 bases. The CDR3 loop spans 16 amino acids. The junction had 12 bases not matched to a gene; V was cut back by 7 bases and J by 4 bases. Germline CDR1 is MDHEN and CDR2 is SYDVKM. The CDR3 loop is CASTQAGESVTGELFF. CDR3 bases: TGTGCCAGCACTCAGGCGGGAGAATCGGTCACCGGGGAGCTGTTTTTT.

The V call is TRBV14, the J call TRBJ2-3; D is uncertain. V was shortened by 1 base and J by 1 base, with 12 bases between the two germline ends. The CDR3 loop spans 16 amino acids. From germline, CDR1 is SGHDN and CDR2 FVKESK. The CDR3 sequence is CASSQGFRTRTDTQYF. As DNA, the CDR3 is TGTGCCAGCAGCCAAGGTTTCCGCACCCGCACAGATACGCAGTATTTT.

The chain uses TRBV2 and TRBJ2-5, with 7 bases aligning to TRBD2. V shed 11 bases and J 2 bases; nucleotides not matched to a gene: 5. Germline assignment: CDR1 SNHLY and CDR2 FYNNEI. The CDR3 consists of 12 residues. Here the CDR3 reads CAGGDLQETQYF. The CDR3 DNA reads TGTGCCGGGGGGGACTTACAAGAGACCCAGTACTTC.

The chain is built from TRBV5-6 and TRBJ2-1, with 13 positions matching TRBD2. Germline CDR1 is SGHDT and CDR2 is YYEEEE. Trimming took 4 bases from V and 4 from J; bases not matched to a gene: 14. The CDR3 extends over 19 amino acids. DNA for the CDR3: TGTGCCAGCAGCCAATTAACTAGCGGGAGGGCCATGGGGTACAATGAGCAGTTCTTC. It encodes CASSQLTSGRAMGYNEQFF.

This sequence joins TRBV10-1 and TRBJ2-2; TRBD2 matches at 14 bases. The trim removed 5 bases at V and 4 bases at J, leaving 3 bases unmatched. CDR1 and CDR2 from the germline V gene are WNHNN and SYGVQD (reference sequence). The CDR3 consists of 16 residues. The CDR3 DNA reads as TGCGCCAGCAGTCAGACTAGCGGGAGGGGCACCGGGGAGCTGTTTTTT. Its protein product is CASSQTSGRGTGELFF.

The V gene is TRBV4-3, the J gene TRBJ2-7, with a possible D match to TRBD2 (6 bases). Looked up from germline, CDR1 is LGHNA and CDR2 is YSLEER. The V end lost 5 bases, the J end lost 0 bases, and 14 bases lay between the germline ends. The CDR3 extends over 15 amino acids. The CDR3 region is CASSSGVADSYEQYF. The DNA of the CDR3 is TGCGCCAGCAGCTCGGGCGTAGCGGACTCCTACGAGCAGTACTTC.

The chain uses TRBV7-9 and TRBJ1-4; 8 bases agree with TRBD1. The CDR3 has 18 residues. Germline-derived CDR1 and CDR2 are SEHNR and FQNEAQ (reference sequence). The V and J ends lost 2 bases and 0 bases, in that order; junction bases with no gene match: 8. The CDR3, as DNA: TGTGCCAGCAGCTTAAGTACGGGGACAGGCCCAACTAATGAAAAACTGTTTTTT. Protein: CASSLSTGTGPTNEKLFF. Looking up the rest from reference TRBV7-9 and TRBJ1-4 gives the full variable domain: DTGVSQNPRHKITKRGQNVTFRCDPISEHNRLYWYRQTLGQGPEFLTYFQNEAQLEKSRLLSDRFSAERPKGSFSTLEIQRTEQGDSAMYLCASSLSTGTGPTNEKLFFGSGTQLSVL.

V gene TRBV21-1 combines with J gene TRBJ1-4; whether TRBD1, the table's D call, matches the DNA was not checked. TRBV21-1 is given as a pseudogene. The CDR3 extends over 16 amino acids. Written as DNA, the CDR3 is TGTGCCAGCAGCAAAGCGGCAGGGATCAATCCACAAAAACTGTTTTTT. Amino acid sequence: CASSKAAGINPQKLFF.

This clone was detected only a few times. Other DNA sequences of this sample code for an identical CDR3. V is TRBV7-9 and J is TRBJ2-7; D is unresolved. The CDR3 length is 12 residues. The V and J ends lost 2 bases and 2 bases respectively, with 4 bases between them. Germline CDR1 SEHNR, CDR2 FQNEAQ (reference sequence). The chain's CDR3 is CASSLLPYEQYF. The CDR3 DNA reads as TGTGCCAGCAGCTTATTACCCTACGAGCAGTACTTC. Full variable domain (remainder filled in from reference TRBV7-9 and TRBJ2-7): DTGVSQNPRHKITKRGQNVTFRCDPISEHNRLYWYRQTLGQGPEFLTYFQNEAQLEKSRLLSDRFSAERPKGSFSTLEIQRTEQGDSAMYLCASSLLPYEQYFGPGTRLTVT.

This chain links TRBV7-3 with TRBJ2-1, with TRBD2 matching 9 bases. Germline CDR1 SGHTA, CDR2 FQGTGA. V shed 4 bases and J 6 bases; nucleotides not matched to a gene: 4. The CDR3 is made up of 14 amino acids. CDR3 sequence: CASSSTSGGNEQFF. The CDR3 DNA is TGTGCCAGCAGCTCGACTAGCGGAGGCAATGAGCAGTTCTTC. The variable domain in full, completed from reference TRBV7-3 and TRBJ2-1, reads GAGVSQTPSNKVTEKGKYVELRCDPISGHTALYWYRQSLGQGPEFLIYFQGTGAADDSGLPNDRFFAVRPEGSVSTLKIQRTERGDSAVYLCASSSTSGGNEQFFGPGTRLTVL.

The V call is TRBV16, the J call TRBJ2-7, with no clear D. The CDR3 totals 17 residues. Trimming cost V 1 base and J 0 bases, with 16 bases left between them. Per germline, CDR1 KGHSY and CDR2 FQNENV. The CDR3 loop is CASSQFRVGTDSYEQYF. CDR3 sequence (DNA): TGTGCCAGCAGCCAATTTCGCGTGGGAACAGACTCCTACGAGCAGTACTTC.